This entry concerns a single T cell receptor (beta chain). Its recognized antigen is unknown. A much more abundant neighbour one base away suggests this may be a read error. The library was made by RT-PCR. The sample was run on a NextSeq 550. TCRdb cleaned the public reads at Q25 with fastp, built clones with MiXCR and kept in-frame beta chains. Records with the same CDR3 protein are collapsed into one entry carrying the most frequent genes and DNA. For this sample the table gives 15,000 to 20,000 distinct CDR3 sequences, of which around 5% were detected only once. Roughly 37% of the sample lies in the top ten. The CDR3 sequence holds 16 residues, the cysteine and phenylalanine included. Left in the record is the CDR3 DNA by itself, 48 bases read in frame from the first base. Compared with germline, V lacks 1 base and J lacks 5 bases; bases without a gene match: 7. The sample belongs to a study of patients and donors after allogeneic stem cell transplantation (dated by TCRdb to 2018 to 2020).

The sequence is built from TRBV12-3 or TRBV12-4 and TRBJ2-3; 9 bases in between match TRBD1. The specimen was blood, either unsorted or a sorted T cell fraction (not recorded which). This receptor was taken from a human donor who was either an allogeneic HSCT recipient or a stem cell or donor lymphocyte infusion donor (not recorded which). It is not recorded whose cells these are; they may come from a transplant donor. The DNA sequence is as follows: TGTGCCAGCAGTTTAGAGGAGAGACAGGGGGTAGATACGCAGTATTTT. This translates into CASSLEERQGVDTQYF.